This note documents a single TCR beta chain sequence. The junction and the germline gene differ at one end; a read error may be behind it. The data derive from a study of tumor-infiltrating lymphocytes in primary liver carcinoma. The CDR3 runs to 16 residues. Germline V CDR1 and CDR2: MNHEY, SVGEGT. cDNA specific to TCR beta was made from about 0.45 ug of total RNA, with a constant-region primer employed for priming. Generation of the TCR beta libraries relied on three nested multiplex PCR rounds using slightly modified ARM-PCR. The two initial PCR rounds, roughly 9 cycles each, used TRBV1-TRBV30 forward and C-beta reverse primers. MiXCR, applied by TCRdb to the multiplex PCR reads, yields one record per CDR3 protein. The table includes some 30,000 distinct CDR3 sequences, less than 80% detected once. Co-extraction yielded RNA and DNA from about 20-30 mg of unsorted bulk tissue.

This chain connects TRBV6-2 or TRBV6-3 to TRBJ2-1; TRBD1 or TRBD2 may be the D gene (5 bases each). This TCR derives from a man in his forties or fifties with primary liver carcinoma and hepatitis B virus infection. Specimen: liver tumor tissue from sampling region 5. Subset of the sample: tumor region T5, tumor centre. The CDR3 here is CTSSPWGNGKVNVQFF. CDR3 nucleotide sequence: TGTACCAGCAGTCCCTGGGGGAACGGGAAGGTCAATGTGCAGTTCTTC.